A selection of T cell receptor beta chains follows, all from one sample in a study of PD-L1 blockade in urothelial cancer. Clones were sequenced by immunoSEQ multiplex PCR, and TCRdb holds only the in-frame ones, with some missing. This table holds about 21,000 clones, around 90% found once. The sequenced sample was PBMCs, obtained around atezolizumab (anti-PD-L1) treatment. Source of these receptors: a woman aged 55-69 years with urothelial cancer. Both conserved end residues are part of each CDR3. Each record gives: CDR3 protein, CDR3 DNA, D gene, clone size, J gene, V gene. The D gene is left open where the match is weak. A clone size is listed for some rows: how often the clone was seen (once, few, many), or a class if it is expanded.

CASSFHPAGTGELFF TGTGCCAGCAGCTTCCACCCTGCAGGGACCGGGGAGCTGTTTTTT . . TRBJ2-2 TRBV7-3
CASSPREGTGRREQFF TGTGCCAGCAGCCCTAGGGAGGGGACAGGGCGACGTGAGCAGTTCTTC TRBD1 once TRBJ2-1 TRBV7-9
CASSEGGSPYEQYF TGTGCCAGCAGTGAAGGGGGCTCACCGTACGAGCAGTACTTC . once TRBJ2-7 TRBV2
CASSLMAGAGANVLTF TGTGCCAGCAGCTTAATGGCCGGGGCTGGGGCCAACGTCCTGACTTTC . . TRBJ2-6 TRBV7-6
CASSFSRGTDYGYTF TGCGCCAGCAGCTTTTCCAGGGGTACCGACTATGGCTACACCTTC . . TRBJ1-2 TRBV5-1
CASSLEYISYEQYF TGCGCCAGCAGCTTGGAATACATTTCCTACGAGCAGTACTTC . . TRBJ2-7 TRBV5-1
CASSLGTSGSIQGTQYF TGTGCCAGCAGCTTAGGGACTAGCGGTTCCATTCAGGGTACGCAGTATTTT TRBD2 . TRBJ2-3 TRBV11-3
CASSSREGYEQYF TGCGCCAGCAGCTCCAGGGAAGGCTACGAGCAGTACTTC . . TRBJ2-7 TRBV5-1
CASSSGWTGLTTEAFF TGTGCCAGCAGCTCAGGGTGGACAGGGTTAACAACTGAAGCTTTCTTT TRBD1 few TRBJ1-1 TRBV7-9
CASAPGGEQYF TGTGCCAGCGCCCCCGGAGGCGAGCAGTACTTC . . TRBJ2-7 TRBV2
CASSSPLGRGAYEQYF TGTGCCAGCAGCTCCCCGTTAGGTCGGGGGGCCTACGAGCAGTACTTC . few TRBJ2-7 TRBV21-1
CASSIEAGGSYEQYF TGTGCCAGTAGTATAGAGGCAGGGGGCTCCTACGAGCAGTACTTC TRBD1 . TRBJ2-7 TRBV19
CASSQLQQGYEQYF TGTGCCAGCAGCCAATTACAGCAAGGCTACGAGCAGTACTTC . . TRBJ2-7 TRBV14
CASSFQVYQPQHF TGTGCCAGCAGTTTCCAGGTTTATCAGCCCCAGCATTTT . . TRBJ1-5 TRBV28
CASSMLGADTEAFF TGTGCCAGTAGTATGCTGGGGGCAGACACTGAAGCTTTCTTT . . TRBJ1-1 TRBV19
CASSQGQGLAGEYEQYF TGCGCCAGCAGCCAAGGTCAGGGACTAGCGGGAGAATACGAGCAGTACTTC TRBD2 . TRBJ2-7 TRBV4-1
CASRPTNIAGGVYEQYF TGTGCCAGCAGACCAACAAACATAGCGGGAGGGGTGTACGAGCAGTACTTC TRBD2 . TRBJ2-7 TRBV2
CASSIVIAGANEQYF TGTGCCAGTAGTATAGTAATAGCGGGAGCTAACGAGCAGTACTTC TRBD2 . TRBJ2-7 TRBV19
CASSRSTGSSYEQYF TGCGCCAGCAGCCGTTCGACAGGGAGCTCCTACGAGCAGTACTTC TRBD1 . TRBJ2-7 TRBV5-1
CASSQAGQGVTPINQPQHF TGCGCCAGCAGCCAAGCGGGACAGGGGGTGACTCCGATCAATCAGCCCCAGCATTTT TRBD1 . TRBJ1-5 TRBV4-1
CAWSVLKNNEQFF TGTGCCTGGAGTGTCCTAAAAAACAATGAGCAGTTCTTC . few TRBJ2-1 TRBV30
CASSPTGRAGVDGYTF TGTGCCAGCTCACCGACCGGCCGGGCAGGGGTGGATGGCTACACCTTC . . TRBJ1-2 TRBV18
CASSQDGVRGNVANSPLHF TGTGCCAGCAGCCAAGATGGCGTCCGGGGAAACGTTGCGAATTCACCCCTCCACTTT . . TRBJ1-6 TRBV4-2
CASSQGQYGYTF TGCGCCAGCAGCCAAGGACAATATGGCTACACCTTC . . TRBJ1-2 TRBV5-1
CASSRGLAGMETQYF TGTGCCAGCAGCCGGGGACTAGCGGGAATGGAGACCCAGTACTTC TRBD2 . TRBJ2-5 TRBV7-2
CASSLASGNWDTQYF TGTGCCAGCAGCTTAGCGAGCGGGAATTGGGATACGCAGTATTTT TRBD2 . TRBJ2-3 TRBV7-2
CASSVSSTREEIQETQYF TGTGCCAGCAGCGTATCCTCCACAAGGGAGGAGATCCAAGAGACCCAGTACTTC . . TRBJ2-5 TRBV9
CASSLMGAGDGYTF TGTGCCAGCAGCCTGATGGGGGCAGGGGATGGCTACACCTTC . . TRBJ1-2 TRBV5-6
CASSLELAGGNEQFF TGCGCCAGCAGCTTGGAACTAGCGGGAGGTAATGAGCAGTTCTTC TRBD2 . TRBJ2-1 TRBV5-1
CASSVDRLYGYTF TGCGCCAGCAGCGTGGACAGGCTCTATGGCTACACCTTC TRBD1 . TRBJ1-2 TRBV5-1
CASSYQGGTDTQYF TGTGCCAGCAGTTATCAGGGCGGCACAGATACGCAGTATTTT . once TRBJ2-3 TRBV27
CASSSEANNEQFF TGTGCCAGCAGCTCCGAGGCCAACAATGAGCAGTTCTTC . . TRBJ2-1 TRBV11-2
CASSWSDRGETQYF TGTGCCAGCAGTTGGTCGGATCGGGGAGAGACCCAGTACTTC . . TRBJ2-5 TRBV6-5
CASSPTRGSNQPQHF TGCGCCAGCAGCCCCACGAGGGGGAGCAATCAGCCCCAGCATTTT . once TRBJ1-5 TRBV4-1
CSAGTGGYEQYF TGCAGCGCCGGGACAGGGGGTTACGAGCAGTACTTC TRBD1 . TRBJ2-7 TRBV29-1
CSVEYRVGDYTF TGCAGCGTTGAATACAGGGTGGGCGACTACACCTTC . . TRBJ1-2 TRBV29-1
CASSGVGRGFPNYGYTF TGTGCCAGCAGTGGGGTTGGCAGGGGGTTCCCTAACTATGGCTACACCTTC TRBD1 . TRBJ1-2 TRBV7-2
CASSRDRSYTEAFF TGTGCCAGCTCACGGGACAGGAGCTACACTGAAGCTTTCTTT TRBD1 . TRBJ1-1 TRBV18
CASSPTGFMNTEAFF TGCGCCAGCAGCCCTACGGGATTCATGAACACTGAAGCTTTCTTT . . TRBJ1-1 TRBV5-1
CASSLWPSSYNEQFF TGTGCCAGCAGCTTGTGGCCTAGCTCCTACAATGAGCAGTTCTTC . . TRBJ2-1 TRBV5-5